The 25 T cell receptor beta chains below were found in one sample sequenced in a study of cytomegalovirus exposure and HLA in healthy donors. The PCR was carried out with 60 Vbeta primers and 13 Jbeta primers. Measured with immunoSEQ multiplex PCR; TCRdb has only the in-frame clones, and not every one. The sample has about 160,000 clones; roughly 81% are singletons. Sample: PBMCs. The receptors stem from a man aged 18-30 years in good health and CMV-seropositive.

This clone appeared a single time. CDR3 residues: CASSLGGRDQETQYF. The CDR3 nucleotides are TGTGCCAGCAGCTTAGGTGGCCGGGACCAAGAGACCCAGTACTTC. The V and J genes are TRBV7-7 and TRBJ2-5; D gene uncertain. Germline CDR1 SSHAT, CDR2 FNYEAQ (reference sequence). Trimming shortened V by 1 base and J by 0 bases, and 9 bases separated the two germline ends. The CDR3 is made up of 15 amino acids.

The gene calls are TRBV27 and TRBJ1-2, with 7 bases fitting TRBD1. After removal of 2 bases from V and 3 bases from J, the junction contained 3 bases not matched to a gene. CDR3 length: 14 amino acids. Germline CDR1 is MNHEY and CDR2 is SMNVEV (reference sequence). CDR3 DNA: TGTGCCAGCAGTTTAGCACAGGGGCACTATGGCTACACCTTC. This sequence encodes CASSLAQGHYGYTF.

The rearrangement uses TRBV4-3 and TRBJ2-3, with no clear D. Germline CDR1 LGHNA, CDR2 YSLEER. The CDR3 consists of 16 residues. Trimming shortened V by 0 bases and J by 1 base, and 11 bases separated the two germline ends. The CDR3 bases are TGCGCCAGCAGCCAAGATCCCAGCGTAGGCACAGATACGCAGTATTTT. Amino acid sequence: CASSQDPSVGTDTQYF.

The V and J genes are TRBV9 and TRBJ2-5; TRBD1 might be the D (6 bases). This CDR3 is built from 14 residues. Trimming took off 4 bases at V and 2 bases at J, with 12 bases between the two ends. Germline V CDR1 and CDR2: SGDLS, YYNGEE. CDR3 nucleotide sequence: TGTGCCAGCAGCCCGCGGACAGCTCAAGAGACCCAGTACTTC. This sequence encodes CASSPRTAQETQYF.

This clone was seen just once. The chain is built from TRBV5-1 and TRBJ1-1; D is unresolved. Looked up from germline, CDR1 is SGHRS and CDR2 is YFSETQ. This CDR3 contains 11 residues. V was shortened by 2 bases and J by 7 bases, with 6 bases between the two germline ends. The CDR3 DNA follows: TGCGCCAGCAGCTTCGAGGGTGAAGCTTTCTTT. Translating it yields CASSFEGEAFF.

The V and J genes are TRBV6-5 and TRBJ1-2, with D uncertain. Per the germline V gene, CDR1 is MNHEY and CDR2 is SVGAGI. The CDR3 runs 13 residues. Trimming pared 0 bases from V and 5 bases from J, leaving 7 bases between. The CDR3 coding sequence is TGTGCCAGCAGTTACTCACTACCATATGGCTACACCTTC. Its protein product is CASSYSLPYGYTF.

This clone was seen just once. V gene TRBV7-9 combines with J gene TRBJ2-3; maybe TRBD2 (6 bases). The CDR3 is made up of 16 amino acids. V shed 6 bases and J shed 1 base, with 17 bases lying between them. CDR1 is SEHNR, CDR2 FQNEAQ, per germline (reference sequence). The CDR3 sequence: CASRNSPGTGTDTQYF. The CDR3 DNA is TGTGCCAGCAGAAATTCGCCCGGGACTGGCACAGATACGCAGTATTTT. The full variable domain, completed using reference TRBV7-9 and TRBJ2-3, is DTGVSQNPRHKITKRGQNVTFRCDPISEHNRLYWYRQTLGQGPEFLTYFQNEAQLEKSRLLSDRFSAERPKGSFSTLEIQRTEQGDSAMYLCASRNSPGTGTDTQYFGPGTRLTVL.

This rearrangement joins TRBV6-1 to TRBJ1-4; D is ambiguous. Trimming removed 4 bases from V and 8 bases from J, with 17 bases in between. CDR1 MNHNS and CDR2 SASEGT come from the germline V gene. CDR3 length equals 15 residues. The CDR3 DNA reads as TGTGCCAGCAGTGCCACCACAGCATTCTCCGAAAAACTGTTTTTT. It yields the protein CASSATTAFSEKLFF.

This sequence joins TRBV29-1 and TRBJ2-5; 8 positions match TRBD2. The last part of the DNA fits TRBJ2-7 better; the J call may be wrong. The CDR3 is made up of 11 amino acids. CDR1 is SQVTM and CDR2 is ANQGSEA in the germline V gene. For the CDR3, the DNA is TGCAGCGTGGGACTAGGAAGCGAGCAGTACTTC. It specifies CSVGLGSEQYF.

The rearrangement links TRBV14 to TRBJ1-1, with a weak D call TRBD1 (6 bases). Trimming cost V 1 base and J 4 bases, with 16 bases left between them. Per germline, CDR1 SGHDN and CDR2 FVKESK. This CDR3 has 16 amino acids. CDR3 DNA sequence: TGTGCCAGCAGCCAAGGGACGGCGGGGGCGCTCACTGAAGCTTTCTTT. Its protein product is CASSQGTAGALTEAFF.

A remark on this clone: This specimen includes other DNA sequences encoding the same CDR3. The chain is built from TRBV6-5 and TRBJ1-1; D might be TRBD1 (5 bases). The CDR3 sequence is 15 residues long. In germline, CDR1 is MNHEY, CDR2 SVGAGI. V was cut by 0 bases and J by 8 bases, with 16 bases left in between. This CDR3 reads CASSYSGEGVSEAFF. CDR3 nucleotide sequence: TGTGCCAGCAGTTACTCTGGGGAAGGGGTGAGCGAAGCTTTCTTT.

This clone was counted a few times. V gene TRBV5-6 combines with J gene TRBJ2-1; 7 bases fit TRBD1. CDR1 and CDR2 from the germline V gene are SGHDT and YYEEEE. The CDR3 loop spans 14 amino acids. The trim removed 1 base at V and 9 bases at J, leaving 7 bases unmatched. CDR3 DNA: TGTGCCAGCAGCTTGCTGGGGAAGGGGGCTGAGCAGTTCTTC. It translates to CASSLLGKGAEQFF.

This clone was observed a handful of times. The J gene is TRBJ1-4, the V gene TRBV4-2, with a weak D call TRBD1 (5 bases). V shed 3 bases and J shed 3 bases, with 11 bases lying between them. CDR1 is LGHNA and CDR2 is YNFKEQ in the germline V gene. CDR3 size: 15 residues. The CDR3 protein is CASSQRRDSNEKLFF. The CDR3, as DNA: TGTGCCAGCAGCCAGCGCAGGGACTCTAATGAAAAACTGTTTTTT.

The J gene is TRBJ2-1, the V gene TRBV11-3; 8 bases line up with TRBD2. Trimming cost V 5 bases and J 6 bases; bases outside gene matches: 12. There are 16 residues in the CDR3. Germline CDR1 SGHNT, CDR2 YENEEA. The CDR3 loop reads CASSRATSVGFNEQFF. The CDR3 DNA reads TGTGCCAGCAGCCGCGCGACTAGCGTAGGATTCAATGAGCAGTTCTTC.

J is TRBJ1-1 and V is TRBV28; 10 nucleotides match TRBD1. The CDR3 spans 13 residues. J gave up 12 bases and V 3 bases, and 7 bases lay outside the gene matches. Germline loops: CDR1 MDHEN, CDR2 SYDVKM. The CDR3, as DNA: TGTGCCAGCAGTTTCCGGGACAGGGGTGTCACTTTCTTT. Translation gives CASSFRDRGVTFF.

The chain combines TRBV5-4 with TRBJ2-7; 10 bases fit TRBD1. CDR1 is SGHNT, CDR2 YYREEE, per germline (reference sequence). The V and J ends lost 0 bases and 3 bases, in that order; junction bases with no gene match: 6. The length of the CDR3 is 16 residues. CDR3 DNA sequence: TGTGCCAGCAGCTTGGGAGGGGGACAGGGGTACTACGAGCAGTACTTC. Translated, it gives CASSLGGGQGYYEQYF.

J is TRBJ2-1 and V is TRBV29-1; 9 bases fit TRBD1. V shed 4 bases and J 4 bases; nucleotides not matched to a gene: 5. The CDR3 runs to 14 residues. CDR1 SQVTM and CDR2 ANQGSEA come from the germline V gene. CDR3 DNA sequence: TGCAGCGTTGGACAGGGGGAGATATACAATGAGCAGTTCTTC. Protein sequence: CSVGQGEIYNEQFF.

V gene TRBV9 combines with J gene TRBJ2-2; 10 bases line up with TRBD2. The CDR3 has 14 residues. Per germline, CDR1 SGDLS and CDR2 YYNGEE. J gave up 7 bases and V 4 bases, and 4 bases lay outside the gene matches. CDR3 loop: CASSPRTSGGELFF. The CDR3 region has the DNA TGTGCCAGCAGCCCCCGGACTAGCGGCGGGGAGCTGTTTTTT.

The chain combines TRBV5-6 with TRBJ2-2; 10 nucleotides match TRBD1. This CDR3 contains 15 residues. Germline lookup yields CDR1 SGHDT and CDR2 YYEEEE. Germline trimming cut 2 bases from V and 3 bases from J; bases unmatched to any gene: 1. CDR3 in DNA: TGTGCCAGCAGCTTCGGACAGGGGGACACCGGGGAGCTGTTTTTT. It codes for CASSFGQGDTGELFF.

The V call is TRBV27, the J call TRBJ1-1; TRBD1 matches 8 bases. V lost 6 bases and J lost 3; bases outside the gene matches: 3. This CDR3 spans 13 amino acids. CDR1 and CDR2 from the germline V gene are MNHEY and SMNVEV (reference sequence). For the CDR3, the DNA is TGTGCCAGCAGCAGGGACAGGTACACTGAAGCTTTCTTT. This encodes CASSRDRYTEAFF.

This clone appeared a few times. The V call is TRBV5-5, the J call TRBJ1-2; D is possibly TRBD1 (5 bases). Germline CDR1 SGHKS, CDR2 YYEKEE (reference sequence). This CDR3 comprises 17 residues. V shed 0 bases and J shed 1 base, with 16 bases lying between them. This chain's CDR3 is CASSLGLGGSFNYGYTF. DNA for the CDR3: TGTGCCAGCAGCTTGGGGTTGGGGGGAAGCTTTAACTATGGCTACACCTTC.

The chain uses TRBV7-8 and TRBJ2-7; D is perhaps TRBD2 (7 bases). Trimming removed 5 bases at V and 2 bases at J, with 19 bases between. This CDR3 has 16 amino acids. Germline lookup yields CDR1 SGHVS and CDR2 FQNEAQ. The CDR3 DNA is TGTGCCAGCAGCCCACCAGATGGGGGGGCAACCTACGAGCAGTACTTC. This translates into CASSPPDGGATYEQYF.

In DNA form, the CDR3 reads TGTGCCAGCAGTGGCTCACAGGGAAGGGCTAGCACAGATACGCAGTATTTT. Translated, it gives CASSGSQGRASTDTQYF. The rearrangement uses TRBV2 and TRBJ2-3, with D possibly being TRBD1 (6 bases). The V end was cut by 4 bases, the J end by 0 bases, with 17 bases between. The CDR3 length is 17 residues. The germline gives CDR1 SNHLY, CDR2 FYNNEI.

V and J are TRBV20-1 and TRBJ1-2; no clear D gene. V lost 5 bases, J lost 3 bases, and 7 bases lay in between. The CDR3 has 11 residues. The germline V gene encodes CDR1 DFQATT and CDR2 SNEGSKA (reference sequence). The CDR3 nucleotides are TGCAGTGCTCGACACGACTATGGCTACACCTTC. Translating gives CSARHDYGYTF.

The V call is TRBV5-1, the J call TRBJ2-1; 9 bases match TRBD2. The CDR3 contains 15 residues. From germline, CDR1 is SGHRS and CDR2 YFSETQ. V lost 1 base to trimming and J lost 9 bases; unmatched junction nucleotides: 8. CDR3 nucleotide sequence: TGCGCCAGCAGCTTGCTGGGCGGGGGGGCCTCTGAGCAGTTCTTC. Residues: CASSLLGGGASEQFF.